This TCR beta chain stems from a study of CXCR3-negative and CXCR3-positive naive CD8 T cells. UMI-tagged TRB cDNA libraries were built via 5' RACE. TCRdb reprocessed the 5' RACE reads; each CDR3 protein has one entry and no DNA is given. This listing includes tens of thousands of distinct CDR3 sequences. This CDR3 region has 13 residues. CDR1 is SSHAT, CDR2 FNYEAQ, per germline (reference sequence). The sample consisted of naive CXCR3- CD8+ T cells from blood. Regarding subset: CD45RO-CCR7+CD27+CD95- naive CD8+ T cells lacking CXCR3 (TNR3-). The V and J genes are TRBV7-7 and TRBJ2-7; TCRdb reports TRBD1, a call that lacks DNA to check it against. This receptor was identified in a human donor in good health. Some clones in this sample may be carry-over from other donors' samples. CDR3 in amino acids: CASSLSGGYEQYF.